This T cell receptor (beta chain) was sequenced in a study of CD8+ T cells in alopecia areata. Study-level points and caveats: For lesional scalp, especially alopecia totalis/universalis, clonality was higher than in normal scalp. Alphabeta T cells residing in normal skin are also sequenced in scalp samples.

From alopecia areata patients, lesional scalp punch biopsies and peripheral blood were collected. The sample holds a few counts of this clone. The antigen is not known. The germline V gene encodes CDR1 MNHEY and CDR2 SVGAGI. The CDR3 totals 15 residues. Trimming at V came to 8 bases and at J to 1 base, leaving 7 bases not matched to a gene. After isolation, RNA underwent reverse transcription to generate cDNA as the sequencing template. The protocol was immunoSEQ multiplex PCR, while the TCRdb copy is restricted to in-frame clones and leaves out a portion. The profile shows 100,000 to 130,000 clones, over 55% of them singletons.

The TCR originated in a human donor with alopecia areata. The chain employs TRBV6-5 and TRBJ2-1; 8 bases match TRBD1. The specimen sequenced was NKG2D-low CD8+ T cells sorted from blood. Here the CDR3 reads CASGRDRGSYNEQFF. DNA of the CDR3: TGTGCCAGCGGGAGAGACAGGGGATCCTACAATGAGCAGTTCTTC.